Listed below are T cell receptor beta chains from one sample, sequenced in a study of technical replicates of blood from a few donors. TCRdb keeps only in-frame clones here, not all; method: immunoSEQ multiplex PCR. The table shows some 70,000 clones, with under 98% occurring only once. The sequenced sample was T cells isolated from PBMCs. Source of these receptors: a human donor in good health. CDR3s include the opening cysteine and the closing phenylalanine or tryptophan. Fields, in order: J gene, clone size, V gene, D gene, CDR3 protein, CDR3 DNA. The D gene is left open where the match is weak. Clone size is given for some rows only: seen once, a few or many times, or a class if the clone is expanded.

J: TRBJ1-4; size: NA; V: TRBV27; D: NA; CDR3: CASSLFAGEKLFF; DNA: TGTGCCAGCAGTTTATTTGCAGGTGAAAAACTGTTTTTT
J: TRBJ1-1; size: NA; V: TRBV6-4; D: NA; CDR3: CASSSQGNTEAFF; DNA: TGTGCCAGCAGTTCACAGGGTAACACTGAAGCTTTCTTT
J: TRBJ2-7; size: NA; V: TRBV4-2; D: NA; CDR3: CASSPLGVWEQYF; DNA: TGTGCCAGCAGCCCCCTCGGAGTGTGGGAGCAGTACTTC
J: TRBJ2-7; size: once; V: TRBV9; D: TRBD2; CDR3: CASSVVSGSHEQYF; DNA: TGTGCCAGCAGCGTAGTGAGCGGGAGCCACGAGCAGTACTTC
J: TRBJ1-4; size: once; V: TRBV7-9; D: NA; CDR3: CASSNREGSEKLFF; DNA: TGTGCCAGCAGTAACAGGGAGGGGAGTGAAAAACTGTTTTTT
J: TRBJ2-3; size: NA; V: TRBV5-8; D: TRBD2; CDR3: CASSFGTSGRVTQYF; DNA: TGTGCCAGCAGCTTCGGGACTAGCGGGAGAGTTACGCAGTATTTT
J: TRBJ2-4; size: once; V: TRBV28; D: NA; CDR3: CASSFVGAAKNIQYF; DNA: TGTGCCAGCAGTTTTGTAGGGGCGGCCAAAAACATTCAGTACTTC
J: TRBJ2-5; size: NA; V: TRBV29-1; D: NA; CDR3: CSVEGTDYPQETQYF; DNA: TGCAGCGTTGAAGGGACAGACTACCCCCAAGAGACCCAGTACTTC
J: TRBJ1-1; size: NA; V: TRBV29-1; D: TRBD1; CDR3: CSVVRDRGGTEAFF; DNA: TGCAGCGTTGTAAGGGACAGGGGGGGCACTGAAGCTTTCTTT
J: TRBJ1-2; size: NA; V: TRBV30; D: TRBD1; CDR3: CAWSAGTGNGYTF; DNA: TGTGCCTGGAGTGCCGGGACAGGGAATGGCTACACCTTC
J: TRBJ1-1; size: NA; V: TRBV5-1; D: TRBD1; CDR3: CASSLVEGARTEAFF; DNA: TGCGCCAGCAGCTTGGTGGAGGGGGCGCGTACTGAAGCTTTCTTT
J: TRBJ2-1; size: NA; V: TRBV5-1; D: NA; CDR3: CASSTGRGGIYNEQFF; DNA: TGCGCCAGCAGCACAGGGAGGGGGGGTATATACAATGAGCAGTTCTTC
J: TRBJ2-7; size: NA; V: TRBV27; D: TRBD2; CDR3: CASSPALAGYEQYF; DNA: TGTGCCAGCAGTCCCGCACTAGCGGGATACGAGCAGTACTTC
J: TRBJ2-7; size: NA; V: TRBV7-8; D: TRBD2; CDR3: CASSLIPGLAGVGEQYF; DNA: TGTGCCAGCAGCCTAATTCCGGGACTAGCGGGAGTTGGCGAGCAGTACTTC
J: TRBJ1-1; size: NA; V: TRBV10-3; D: TRBD1; CDR3: CAISENGDRGDTEAFF; DNA: TGTGCCATCAGTGAGAATGGGGACAGGGGGGACACTGAAGCTTTCTTT
J: TRBJ1-1; size: NA; V: TRBV7-8; D: NA; CDR3: CASSRGGTEAFF; DNA: TGTGCCAGCAGCCGTGGGGGGACTGAAGCTTTCTTT
J: TRBJ2-3; size: NA; V: TRBV4-1; D: NA; CDR3: CASSQERFFTDTQYF; DNA: TGCGCCAGCAGCCAAGAACGGTTTTTCACAGATACGCAGTATTTT
J: TRBJ1-3; size: NA; V: TRBV11-3; D: NA; CDR3: CASSSWGDSGNTIYF; DNA: TGTGCCAGCAGCTCGTGGGGCGACTCTGGAAACACCATATATTTT
J: TRBJ1-3; size: NA; V: TRBV14; D: NA; CDR3: CASSPGAGNTIYF; DNA: TGTGCCAGCAGCCCTGGAGCTGGAAACACCATATATTTT
J: TRBJ1-1; size: once; V: TRBV7-3; D: TRBD1; CDR3: CASSETGTTEAFF; DNA: TGTGCCAGCAGCGAGACAGGGACCACTGAAGCTTTCTTT
J: TRBJ2-7; size: NA; V: TRBV29-1; D: TRBD1; CDR3: CSALTPDRGVYEQYF; DNA: TGCAGCGCCCTAACGCCAGACAGGGGTGTCTACGAGCAGTACTTC
J: TRBJ1-1; size: NA; V: TRBV5-4; D: NA; CDR3: CASSSHRDNTEAFF; DNA: TGTGCCAGCAGCTCCCACAGGGATAACACTGAAGCTTTCTTT
J: TRBJ2-7; size: NA; V: TRBV7-9; D: NA; CDR3: CASSPDISYEQYF; DNA: TGTGCCAGCAGTCCCGACATTTCCTACGAGCAGTACTTC
J: TRBJ2-7; size: once; V: TRBV27; D: TRBD1; CDR3: CASSLTGVGEQYF; DNA: TGTGCCAGCAGTTTAACAGGGGTGGGCGAGCAGTACTTC
J: TRBJ1-2; size: NA; V: TRBV18; D: NA; CDR3: CASSPSGNYGYTF; DNA: TGTGCCAGCTCACCAAGCGGAAACTATGGCTACACCTTC
J: TRBJ1-5; size: NA; V: TRBV7-2; D: TRBD1; CDR3: CASSTGTGGMNQPQHF; DNA: TGTGCCAGCAGCACAGGGACAGGGGGAATGAATCAGCCCCAGCATTTT
J: TRBJ1-5; size: NA; V: TRBV19; D: NA; CDR3: CASSIQLTGNQPQHF; DNA: TGTGCCAGTAGTATTCAATTAACAGGAAATCAGCCCCAGCATTTT